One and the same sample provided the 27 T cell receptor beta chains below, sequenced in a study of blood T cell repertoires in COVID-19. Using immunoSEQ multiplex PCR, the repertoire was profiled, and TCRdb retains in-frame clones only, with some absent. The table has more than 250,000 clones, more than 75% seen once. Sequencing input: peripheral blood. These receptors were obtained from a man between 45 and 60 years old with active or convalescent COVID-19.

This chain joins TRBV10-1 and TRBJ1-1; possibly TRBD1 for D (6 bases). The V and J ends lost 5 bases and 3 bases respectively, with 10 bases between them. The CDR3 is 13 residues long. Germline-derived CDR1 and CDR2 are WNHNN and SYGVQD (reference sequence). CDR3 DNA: TGCGCCAGCAGTCTGAACAGGGACACTGAAGCTTTCTTT. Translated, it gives CASSLNRDTEAFF.

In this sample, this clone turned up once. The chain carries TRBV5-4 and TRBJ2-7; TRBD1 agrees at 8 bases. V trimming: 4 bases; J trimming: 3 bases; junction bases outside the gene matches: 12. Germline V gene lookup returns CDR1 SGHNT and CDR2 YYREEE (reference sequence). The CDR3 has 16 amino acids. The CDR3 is CASSPTGGTAGYEQYF. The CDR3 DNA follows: TGTGCCAGCAGCCCCACAGGGGGGACGGCCGGCTACGAGCAGTACTTC.

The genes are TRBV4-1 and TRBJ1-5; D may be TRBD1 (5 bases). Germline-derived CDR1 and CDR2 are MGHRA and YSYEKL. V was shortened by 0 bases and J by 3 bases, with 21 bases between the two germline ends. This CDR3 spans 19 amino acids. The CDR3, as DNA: TGCGCCAGCAGCCAAGATTTTGTTCTGGCAGGGCAAAACAATCAGCCCCAGCATTTT. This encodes CASSQDFVLAGQNNQPQHF.

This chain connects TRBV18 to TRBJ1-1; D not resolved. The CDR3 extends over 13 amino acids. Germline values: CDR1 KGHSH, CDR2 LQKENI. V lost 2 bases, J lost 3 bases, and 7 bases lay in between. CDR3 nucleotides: TGTGCCAGCTCACCATCCCAGGACACTGAAGCTTTCTTT. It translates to CASSPSQDTEAFF.

The chain's CDR3 is CAWRGAGYSYEQYF. CDR3 coding DNA: TGTGCCTGGAGAGGGGCAGGGTATTCCTACGAGCAGTACTTC. The V and J genes are TRBV30 and TRBJ2-7; D perhaps matches TRBD1 (5 bases). CDR1 and CDR2 (germline): GTSNPN, SVGIG (reference sequence). The CDR3 has 14 residues. V gave up 3 bases and J gave up 1 base, with 13 bases separating them.

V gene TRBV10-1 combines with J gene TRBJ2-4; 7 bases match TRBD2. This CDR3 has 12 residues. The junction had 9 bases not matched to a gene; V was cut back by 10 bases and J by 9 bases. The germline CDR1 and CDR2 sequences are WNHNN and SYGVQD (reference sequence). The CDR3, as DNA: TGCGCCACGGGACTATTAGGGACCATTCAGTACTTC. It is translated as CATGLLGTIQYF.

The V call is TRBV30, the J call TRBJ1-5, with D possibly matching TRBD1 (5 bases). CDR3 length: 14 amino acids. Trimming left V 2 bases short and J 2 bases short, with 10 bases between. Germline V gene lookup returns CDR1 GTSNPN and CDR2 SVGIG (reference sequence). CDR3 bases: TGTGCCTGGAGTAGGGGCGGGGGCAATCAGCCCCAGCATTTT. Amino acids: CAWSRGGGNQPQHF.

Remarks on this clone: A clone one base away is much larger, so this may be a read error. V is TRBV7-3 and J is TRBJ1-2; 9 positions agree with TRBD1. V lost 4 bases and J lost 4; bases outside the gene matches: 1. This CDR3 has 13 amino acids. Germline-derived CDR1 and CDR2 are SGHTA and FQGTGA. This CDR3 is CASSSGQGYGYTF. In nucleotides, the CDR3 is TGTGCCAGCAGCTCGGGACAGGGCTATGGCTACACCTTC.

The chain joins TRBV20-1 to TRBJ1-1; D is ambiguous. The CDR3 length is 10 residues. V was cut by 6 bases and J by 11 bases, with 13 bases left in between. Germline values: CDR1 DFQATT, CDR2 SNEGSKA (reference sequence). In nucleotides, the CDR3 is TGCAGTGCCCCCGATAGGAGGGCTTTCTTT. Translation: CSAPDRRAFF.

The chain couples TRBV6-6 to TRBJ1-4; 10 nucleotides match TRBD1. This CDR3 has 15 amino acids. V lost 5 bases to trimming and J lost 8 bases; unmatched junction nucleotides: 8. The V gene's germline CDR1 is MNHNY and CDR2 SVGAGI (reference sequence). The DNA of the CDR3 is TGTGCCAGCAGTCCCGGGACAGGGGAAGGAGAAAAACTGTTTTTT. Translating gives CASSPGTGEGEKLFF.

For the CDR3, the DNA is TGCGCCAGCAGCTTGGAAGGGGGCACTGAAGCTTTCTTT. This sequence encodes CASSLEGGTEAFF. This rearrangement joins TRBV5-1 to TRBJ1-1, with D possibly TRBD1 on 6 matching bases. Germline lookup yields CDR1 SGHRS and CDR2 YFSETQ. The CDR3 contains 13 residues. The V gene lost 0 bases and the J gene lost 4 bases, with 7 bases spanning the gap.

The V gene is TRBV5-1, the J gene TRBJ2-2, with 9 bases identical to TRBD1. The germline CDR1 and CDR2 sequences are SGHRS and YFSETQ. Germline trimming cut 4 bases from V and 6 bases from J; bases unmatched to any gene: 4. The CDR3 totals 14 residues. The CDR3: CASSQQGAPGELFF. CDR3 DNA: TGCGCCAGCAGCCAACAGGGGGCACCCGGGGAGCTGTTTTTT.

In nucleotides, the CDR3 is TGTGCCAGCCAGGGACAGGGTCAGCCCCAGCATTTT. The encoded protein is CASQGQGQPQHF. The chain employs TRBV6-6 and TRBJ1-5; TRBD1 matches at 9 bases. The CDR3 is 12 residues long. V dropped 8 bases and J dropped 6; count of bases not matched to a gene: 2. From germline, CDR1 is MNHNY and CDR2 SVGAGI (reference sequence).

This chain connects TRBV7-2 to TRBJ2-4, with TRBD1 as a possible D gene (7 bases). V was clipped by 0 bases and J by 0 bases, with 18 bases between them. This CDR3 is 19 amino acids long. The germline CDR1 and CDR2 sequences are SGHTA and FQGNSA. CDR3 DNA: TGTGCCAGCAGCTTAGCCGGCGATGGAGGGGGCCTAGCCAAAAACATTCAGTACTTC. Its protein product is CASSLAGDGGGLAKNIQYF.

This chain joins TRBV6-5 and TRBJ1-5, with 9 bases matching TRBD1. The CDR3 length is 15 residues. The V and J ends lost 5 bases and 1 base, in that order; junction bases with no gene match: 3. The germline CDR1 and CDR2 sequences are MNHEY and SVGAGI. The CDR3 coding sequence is TGTGCCAGCAGTCCCGACAGGGGGAGCAATCAGCCCCAGCATTTT. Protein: CASSPDRGSNQPQHF.

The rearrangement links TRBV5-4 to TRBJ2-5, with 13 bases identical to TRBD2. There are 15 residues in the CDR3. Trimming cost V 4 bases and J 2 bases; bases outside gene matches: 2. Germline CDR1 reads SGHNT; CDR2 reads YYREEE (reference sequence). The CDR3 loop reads CASSQGLAGQETQYF. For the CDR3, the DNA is TGTGCCAGCAGCCAGGGACTAGCGGGGCAAGAGACCCAGTACTTC.

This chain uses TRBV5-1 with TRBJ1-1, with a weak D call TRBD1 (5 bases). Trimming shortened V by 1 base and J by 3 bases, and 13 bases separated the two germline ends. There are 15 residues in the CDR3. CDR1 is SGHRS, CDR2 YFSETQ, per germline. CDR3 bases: TGCGCCAGCAGCTTGATGGGCAGGGAAGACACTGAAGCTTTCTTT. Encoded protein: CASSLMGREDTEAFF.

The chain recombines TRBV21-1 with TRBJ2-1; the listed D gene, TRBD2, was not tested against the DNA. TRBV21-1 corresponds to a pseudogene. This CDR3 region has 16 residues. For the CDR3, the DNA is TGTGCCAGCAGCAAAATCCCGGGACTAGCGGAATATGAGCAGTTCTTC. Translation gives CASSKIPGLAEYEQFF.

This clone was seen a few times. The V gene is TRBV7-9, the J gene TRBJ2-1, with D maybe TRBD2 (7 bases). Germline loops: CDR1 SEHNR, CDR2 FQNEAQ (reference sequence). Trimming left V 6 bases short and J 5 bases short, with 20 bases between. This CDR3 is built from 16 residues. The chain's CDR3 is CASSIGGRAGHNEQFF. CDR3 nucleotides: TGTGCCAGCAGTATAGGGGGGAGGGCCGGTCACAATGAGCAGTTCTTC.

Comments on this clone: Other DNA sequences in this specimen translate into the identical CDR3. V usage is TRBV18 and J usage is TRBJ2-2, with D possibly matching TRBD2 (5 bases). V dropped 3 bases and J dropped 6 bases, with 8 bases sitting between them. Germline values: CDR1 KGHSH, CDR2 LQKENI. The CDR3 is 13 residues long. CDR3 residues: CASSPRVPGELFF. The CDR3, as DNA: TGTGCCAGCTCACCGAGGGTTCCCGGGGAGCTGTTTTTT.

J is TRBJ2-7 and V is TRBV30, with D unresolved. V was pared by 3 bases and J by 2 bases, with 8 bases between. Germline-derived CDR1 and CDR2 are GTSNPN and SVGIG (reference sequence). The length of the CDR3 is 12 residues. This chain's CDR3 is CAWSPDTYEQYF. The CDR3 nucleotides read TGTGCCTGGAGCCCAGACACCTACGAGCAGTACTTC.

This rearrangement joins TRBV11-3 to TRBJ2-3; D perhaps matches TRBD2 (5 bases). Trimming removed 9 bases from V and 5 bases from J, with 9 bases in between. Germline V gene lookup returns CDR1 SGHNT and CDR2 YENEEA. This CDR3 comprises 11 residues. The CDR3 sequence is CASLEGDTQYF. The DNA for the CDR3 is TGTGCCAGTCTCGAGGGAGATACGCAGTATTTT.

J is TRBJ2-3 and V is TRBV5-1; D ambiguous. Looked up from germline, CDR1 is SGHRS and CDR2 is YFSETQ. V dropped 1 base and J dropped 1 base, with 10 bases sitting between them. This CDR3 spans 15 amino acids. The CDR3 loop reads CASSLQPTGTDTQYF. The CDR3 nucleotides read TGCGCCAGCAGCTTGCAACCCACAGGCACAGATACGCAGTATTTT.

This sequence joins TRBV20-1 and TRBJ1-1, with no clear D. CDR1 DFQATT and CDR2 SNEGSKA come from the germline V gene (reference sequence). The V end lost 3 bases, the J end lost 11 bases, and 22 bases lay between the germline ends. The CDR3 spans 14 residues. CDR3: CSASTTPPGKGAFF. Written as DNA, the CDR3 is TGCAGTGCTAGTACCACGCCTCCCGGGAAAGGGGCTTTCTTT.

CDR3 amino acids: CASSIQDSHVSYGYTF. The CDR3 DNA follows: TGTGCCAGTAGTATACAGGACAGCCACGTTAGCTATGGCTACACCTTC. The chain uses TRBV19 and TRBJ1-2, with a tentative D call TRBD1 (6 bases). The germline V gene has CDR1 LNHDA and CDR2 SQIVND (reference sequence). The CDR3 runs 16 residues. Trimming left V 2 bases short and J 4 bases short, with 17 bases between.

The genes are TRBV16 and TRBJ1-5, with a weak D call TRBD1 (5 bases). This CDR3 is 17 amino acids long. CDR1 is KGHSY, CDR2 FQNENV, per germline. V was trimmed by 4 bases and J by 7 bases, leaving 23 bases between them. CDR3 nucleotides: TGTGCCAGCAGCCTGACCTCTCAGGGACTTTGGGGGCAGCCCCAGCATTTT. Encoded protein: CASSLTSQGLWGQPQHF.

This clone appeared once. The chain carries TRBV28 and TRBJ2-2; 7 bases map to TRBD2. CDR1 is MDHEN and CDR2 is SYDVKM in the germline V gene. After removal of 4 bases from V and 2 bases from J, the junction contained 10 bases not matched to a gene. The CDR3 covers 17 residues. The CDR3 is CASSSDSGGQNTGELFF. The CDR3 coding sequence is TGTGCCAGCAGTTCAGACTCGGGAGGTCAAAACACCGGGGAGCTGTTTTTT.